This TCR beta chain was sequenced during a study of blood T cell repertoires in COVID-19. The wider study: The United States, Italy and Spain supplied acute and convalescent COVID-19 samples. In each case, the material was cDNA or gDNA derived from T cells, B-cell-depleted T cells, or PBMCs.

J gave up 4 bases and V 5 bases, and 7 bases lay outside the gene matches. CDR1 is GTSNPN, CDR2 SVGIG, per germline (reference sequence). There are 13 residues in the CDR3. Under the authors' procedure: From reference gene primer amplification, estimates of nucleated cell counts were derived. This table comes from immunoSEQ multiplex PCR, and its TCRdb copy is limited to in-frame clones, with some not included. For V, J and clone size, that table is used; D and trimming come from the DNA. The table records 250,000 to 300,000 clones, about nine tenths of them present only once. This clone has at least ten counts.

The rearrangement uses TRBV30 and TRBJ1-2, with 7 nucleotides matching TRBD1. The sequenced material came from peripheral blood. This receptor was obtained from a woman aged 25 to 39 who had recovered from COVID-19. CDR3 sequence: CAWGTERTYGYTF. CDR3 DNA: TGTGCCTGGGGGACAGAAAGGACCTATGGCTACACCTTC.